The rows below give T cell receptor beta chains drawn from one sample of a study of OX40 agonist ivuxolimab in advanced cancers. Sequencing used immunoSEQ multiplex PCR; TCRdb keeps in-frame clones, though not all of them. The sample consists of about 60,000 clones, more than 80% of them appearing once. The input for sequencing was CD4+ or CD8+ T cells sorted from blood, taken in a trial of the OX40 agonist ivuxolimab. These receptors were taken from an adult with an advanced solid tumor such as melanoma, head and neck, liver or kidney cancer. The CDR3 runs from the conserved cysteine through the conserved F or W. Each record gives: V gene, clone size, D gene, J gene, CDR3 protein, CDR3 DNA. The D gene is left open where the match is weak. Some rows have no size entry. The others give once, few or many, or a class for an expanded clone.

>TRBV6-5|NA|NA|TRBJ2-1
CASSYYSGSYNEQFF
TGTGCCAGCAGTTATTACTCGGGCTCCTACAATGAGCAGTTCTTC
>TRBV5-1|NA|NA|TRBJ2-3
CASSFKGEITDTQYF
TGCGCCAGCAGCTTTAAGGGGGAGATCACAGATACGCAGTATTTT
>TRBV4-2|NA|TRBD1|TRBJ2-5
CASSQEYGQGSMETQYF
TGTGCCAGCAGCCAAGAATATGGACAGGGATCTATGGAGACCCAGTACTTC
>TRBV6-5|NA|TRBD1|TRBJ2-7
CASRLDRDHEQYF
TGTGCCAGCAGGCTGGACAGGGACCACGAGCAGTACTTC
>TRBV5-1|NA|NA|TRBJ1-4
CASSGTTTNEKLFF
TGCGCCAGCAGCGGGACGACAACTAATGAAAAACTGTTTTTT
>TRBV28|NA|NA|TRBJ2-7
CASLTGGSYTSVQYEQYF
TGTGCCAGCTTGACAGGCGGGAGCTATACCTCAGTGCAATACGAGCAGTACTTC
>TRBV7-9|once|NA|TRBJ2-2
CASSSSRRDGGLSGELFF
TGTGCCAGCAGCTCCTCCCGACGGGATGGGGGGTTGTCCGGGGAGCTGTTTTTT
>TRBV19|NA|TRBD1|TRBJ1-5
CASSAGQGTGNQPQHF
TGTGCCAGTAGTGCCGGACAGGGGACGGGCAATCAGCCCCAGCATTTT
>TRBV27|NA|TRBD2|TRBJ2-7
CASTSMGLASRIPEQYF
TGTGCCAGCACCTCGATGGGACTAGCGTCCCGTATTCCCGAGCAGTACTTC
>TRBV5-4|NA|NA|TRBJ1-2
CASSLPERYGYTF
TGTGCCAGCAGCTTGCCGGAGCGTTATGGCTACACCTTC
>TRBV5-4|NA|NA|TRBJ1-1
CASSRPSGNTEAFF
TGTGCCAGCAGCCGACCTAGTGGGAACACTGAAGCTTTCTTT
>TRBV5-4|NA|NA|TRBJ2-3
CASTQGTLTSTDTQYF
TGTGCCAGCACCCAGGGGACTCTAACTAGCACAGATACGCAGTATTTT
>TRBV2|NA|NA|TRBJ1-6
CASRRGEGISPLHF
TGTGCCAGCAGACGGGGCGAGGGAATTTCGCCCCTCCACTTT
>TRBV7-3|NA|TRBD2|TRBJ2-6
CASSSREVSSGANVLTF
TGTGCCAGCAGCTCACGGGAGGTCAGCTCTGGGGCCAACGTCCTGACTTTC
>TRBV28|few|TRBD1|TRBJ1-5
CASSSLGQTYRQPQHF
TGTGCCAGCAGTAGTCTGGGACAGACGTATCGTCAGCCCCAGCATTTT
>TRBV7-2|NA|NA|TRBJ1-1
CASSLYGAGNTEAFF
TGTGCCAGCAGCTTATACGGGGCGGGGAACACTGAAGCTTTCTTT
>TRBV5-1|NA|NA|TRBJ2-7
CASSLGGWGDDEQYF
TGCGCCAGCAGCTTGGGTGGGTGGGGCGACGACGAGCAGTACTTC
>TRBV27|NA|NA|TRBJ1-5
CASSLSGGIINQPQHF
TGTGCCAGCAGTTTATCGGGGGGAATTATCAATCAGCCCCAGCATTTT
>TRBV5-1|NA|TRBD1|TRBJ2-5
CASSSSLTGGETQYF
TGCGCCAGCAGCTCATCCCTAACAGGGGGAGAGACCCAGTACTTC
>TRBV18|NA|TRBD1|TRBJ2-7
CASSDQDRGPYEQYF
TGTGCCAGCTCCGACCAGGACAGGGGGCCATACGAGCAGTACTTC
>TRBV30|NA|TRBD1|TRBJ2-7
CAWGQEAHEQYF
TGTGCCTGGGGACAGGAGGCGCACGAGCAGTACTTC
>TRBV5-1|NA|NA|TRBJ2-2
CASSLAPSVDTGELFF
TGCGCCAGCAGCTTGGCCCCTAGTGTAGATACCGGGGAGCTGTTTTTT
>TRBV7-7|NA|TRBD2|TRBJ2-3
CASSFLAGTSDTQYF
TGTGCCAGCAGCTTTCTAGCGGGAACATCAGATACGCAGTATTTT
>TRBV7-2|NA|NA|TRBJ1-1
CASSLAPQGFAPEAFF
TGTGCCAGCAGCTTAGCACCTCAGGGGTTTGCGCCTGAAGCTTTCTTT
>TRBV11-3|NA|TRBD2|TRBJ2-1
CASSPTSGSGEQFF
TGTGCCAGCAGTCCCACTAGCGGGAGTGGTGAGCAGTTCTTC
>TRBV6-6|NA|NA|TRBJ1-1
CASSSTQTEAFF
TGTGCCAGCAGTAGTACACAGACTGAAGCTTTCTTT
>TRBV7-3|few|NA|TRBJ2-3
CASSSQGTDTQYF
TGTGCCAGCAGCTCCCAGGGAACAGATACGCAGTATTTT
>TRBV18|few|TRBD2|TRBJ2-1
CASSPGLGDEQFF
TGTGCCAGCTCACCGGGACTAGGAGATGAGCAGTTCTTC
>TRBV5-5|NA|NA|TRBJ2-7
CASSTGPAAYEQYF
TGTGCCAGCAGCACTGGCCCGGCGGCCTACGAGCAGTACTTC
>TRBV5-8|NA|NA|TRBJ1-2
CASSGDRDDGYTF
TGTGCCAGCAGCGGGGACCGCGATGATGGCTACACCTTC
>TRBV28|NA|NA|TRBJ1-2
CASSLIQANYGYTF
TGTGCCAGCAGTTTAATCCAGGCCAACTATGGCTACACCTTC
>TRBV15|NA|NA|TRBJ2-1
CATSRPLENEQFF
TGTGCCACCAGCAGACCCTTAGAGAATGAGCAGTTCTTC
>TRBV19|few|NA|TRBJ2-1
CASSIGGSGNEQFF
TGTGCCAGTAGTATCGGCGGTTCCGGGAATGAGCAGTTCTTC
>TRBV27|NA|TRBD2|TRBJ2-2
CASSSGLLAGELFF
TGTGCCAGCAGTTCGGGACTACTCGCCGGGGAGCTGTTTTTT
>TRBV10-1|NA|NA|TRBJ2-5
CATIRETQYF
TGCGCCACTATCAGAGAGACCCAGTACTTC
>TRBV28|NA|NA|TRBJ1-6
CASSRRGGAYNSPLHF
TGTGCCAGCAGCCGAAGAGGAGGGGCCTATAATTCACCCCTCCACTTT
>TRBV28|once|NA|TRBJ1-1
CASSLEWRDTEAFF
TGTGCCAGCAGTTTGGAGTGGAGGGATACTGAAGCTTTCTTT
>TRBV6-1|NA|TRBD2|TRBJ2-7
CASRTLRGGLNEQYF
TGTGCCAGCAGGACATTGCGGGGGGGCCTAAACGAGCAGTACTTC
>TRBV6-5|NA|TRBD1|TRBJ1-2
CASRRDRAAGYTF
TGTGCCAGCAGAAGGGACAGGGCGGCTGGCTACACCTTC
>TRBV7-2|NA|NA|TRBJ2-6
CASSLAFAGGGANVLTF
TGTGCCAGCAGCTTAGCGTTTGCAGGCGGAGGGGCCAACGTCCTGACTTTC
>TRBV6-4|NA|NA|TRBJ2-3
CASTFWWGGANTQYF
TGTGCCAGCACCTTCTGGTGGGGGGGGGCAAATACGCAGTATTTT
>TRBV4-1|NA|NA|TRBJ1-2
CASSPELSNYGYTF
TGCGCCAGCAGCCCCGAGCTGAGTAACTATGGCTACACCTTC
>TRBV27|NA|NA|TRBJ1-2
CASSSQGKWESYGYTF
TGTGCCAGCAGTTCCCAGGGTAAATGGGAAAGCTATGGCTACACCTTC
>TRBV6-5|NA|NA|TRBJ2-7
CASSLLGGEQYF
TGTGCCAGCAGTCTTTTAGGGGGGGAGCAGTACTTC
>TRBV5-1|NA|NA|TRBJ1-1
CASSPNGENTEAFF
TGCGCCAGCAGCCCGAATGGGGAGAACACTGAAGCTTTCTTT
>TRBV6-9|NA|NA|TRBJ2-7
CASSLSELRSYEQYF
TGTGCCAGCAGCCTCAGCGAGCTGAGGTCCTACGAGCAGTACTTC
>TRBV28|NA|TRBD2|TRBJ2-5
CASSATSGTGTQYF
TGTGCCAGCAGTGCGACTAGCGGGACGGGGACCCAGTACTTC
>TRBV6-1|once|TRBD1|TRBJ2-7
CASSADRGLLYEQYF
TGTGCCAGCAGTGCGGACAGGGGGCTACTCTACGAGCAGTACTTC
>TRBV7-7|NA|NA|TRBJ2-3
CASSLAERATQYF
TGTGCTAGCAGCTTAGCGGAGCGGGCTACGCAGTATTTT
>TRBV2|NA|NA|TRBJ2-2
CASTPDSANTGELFF
TGTGCCAGCACCCCCGACAGCGCGAACACCGGGGAGCTGTTTTTT
>TRBV11-2|NA|NA|TRBJ2-1
CASSLEVGGEQFF
TGTGCCAGCAGCTTAGAAGTTGGGGGTGAGCAGTTCTTC
>TRBV9|NA|NA|TRBJ1-2
CASSAGSGGGYTF
TGTGCCAGCAGCGCCGGGAGCGGGGGTGGCTACACCTTC
>TRBV19|NA|NA|TRBJ2-6
CASSIYTGHGANVLTF
TGTGCCAGTAGTATATATACAGGGCATGGGGCCAACGTCCTGACTTTC
>TRBV27|NA|NA|TRBJ2-5
CASGKGPLEETQYF
TGTGCCAGCGGTAAGGGACCGTTGGAAGAGACCCAGTACTTC
>TRBV9|NA|NA|TRBJ2-3
CASSVRWATDTQYF
TGTGCCAGCAGCGTTCGATGGGCCACAGATACGCAGTATTTT